This T cell receptor beta chain was identified in a study of T-cell reconstitution after alpha-beta-depleted transplantation in children. Study results and caveats: Reportedly, alpha-beta T cells present about two months post-transplant originated from several hundred expanded clones of graft origin. Elevated TCRbeta diversity at day 60 was traced, in some patients, to surviving recipient T cells and thymic progenitors.

The table lists this clonotype with many counts. Its specificity is not known. The V segment lost 8 bases and the J segment 6 bases; nucleotides outside the gene matches: 11. The CDR3 consists of 16 residues. Germline CDR1 ENHRY, CDR2 SYGVKD. A TCRbeta library incorporating unique molecular identifiers was prepared. TCRdb reprocessed the PCR reads with MiXCR, giving one entry per CDR3 protein. The repertoire consists of over 3,000 distinct CDR3 sequences, with approximately 8.2% occurring once and the leading ten covering around 50%. The gene calls are TRBV10-3 and TRBJ1-6; 9 positions match TRBD1. The receptor comes from a male patient aged 2 to 9 who had a stem cell transplant for acute lymphoblastic leukemia, so the T cells may come from the graft donor. This specimen consisted of PBMCs, mostly from graft donor cells, obtained 180 days after TCRalphabeta/CD19-depleted stem cell transplant. CDR3 in DNA: TGTGCCATCGGGGAACCGGGACAGGGTCCTAATTCACCCCTCCACTTT. This encodes CAIGEPGQGPNSPLHF.